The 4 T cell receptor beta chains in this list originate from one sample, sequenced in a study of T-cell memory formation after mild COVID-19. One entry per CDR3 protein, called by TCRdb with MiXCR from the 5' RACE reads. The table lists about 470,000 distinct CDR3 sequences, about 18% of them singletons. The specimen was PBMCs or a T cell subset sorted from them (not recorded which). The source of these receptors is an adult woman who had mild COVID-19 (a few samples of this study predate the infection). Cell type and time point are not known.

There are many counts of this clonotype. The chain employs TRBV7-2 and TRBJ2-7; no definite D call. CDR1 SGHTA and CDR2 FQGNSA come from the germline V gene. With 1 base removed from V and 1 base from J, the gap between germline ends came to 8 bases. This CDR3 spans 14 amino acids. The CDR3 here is CASSLVIRSYEQYF. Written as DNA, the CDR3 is TGTGCCAGCAGCTTAGTAATACGGTCCTACGAGCAGTACTTC.

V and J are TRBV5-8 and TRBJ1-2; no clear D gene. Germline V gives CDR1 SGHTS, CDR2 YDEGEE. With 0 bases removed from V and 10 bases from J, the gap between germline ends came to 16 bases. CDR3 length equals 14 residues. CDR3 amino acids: CASSLDLYRNDYTF. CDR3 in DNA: TGTGCCAGCAGCTTGGACCTGTACCGGAACGACTACACCTTC.

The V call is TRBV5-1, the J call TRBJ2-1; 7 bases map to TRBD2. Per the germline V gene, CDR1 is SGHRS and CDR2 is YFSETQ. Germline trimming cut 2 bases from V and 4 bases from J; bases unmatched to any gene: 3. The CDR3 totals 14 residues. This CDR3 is CASSFRTSYNEQFF. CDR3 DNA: TGCGCCAGCAGCTTTAGGACTAGTTACAATGAGCAGTTCTTC.

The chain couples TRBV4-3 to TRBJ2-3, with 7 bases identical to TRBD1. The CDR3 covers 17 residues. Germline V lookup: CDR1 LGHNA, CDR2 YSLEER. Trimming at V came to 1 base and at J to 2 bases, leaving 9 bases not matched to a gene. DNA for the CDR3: TGCGCCAGCAGCCAAGCCTCCTGGGACAGATCCACAGATACGCAGTATTTT. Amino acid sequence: CASSQASWDRSTDTQYF.